This T cell receptor beta chain is from a study of T cell repertoires in cytomegalovirus infection. Study summary: Based on public TCR beta signatures, there were indications of CMV infection and of a matching HLA type. Regarding the study as a whole: In two of eight donors, the top clonotype was HLA-C-restricted CMV-specific.

A single record per CDR3 protein comes from TCRdb applying MiXCR to the reads. This sample carries 250,000 or so distinct CDR3 sequences, roughly 9.1% of them seen once, and the ten largest clones take more than 12%. The V end was cut by 2 bases, the J end by 6 bases, with 14 bases between. The CDR3 has 14 amino acids. CDR1 and CDR2 from the germline V gene are SQVTM and ANQGSEA. With respect to this clonotype: What it binds is not known.

Input material: PBMCs. The origin of this receptor is a human donor in good health (CMV status not recorded). Some clones in this sample may be carry-over from other donors' samples. The rearrangement links TRBV29-1 to TRBJ1-5, with a weak D call TRBD1 (5 bases). The CDR3 is CSVESAGKGQPQHF. The CDR3 region has the DNA TGCAGCGTTGAATCGGCAGGGAAGGGTCAGCCCCAGCATTTT.